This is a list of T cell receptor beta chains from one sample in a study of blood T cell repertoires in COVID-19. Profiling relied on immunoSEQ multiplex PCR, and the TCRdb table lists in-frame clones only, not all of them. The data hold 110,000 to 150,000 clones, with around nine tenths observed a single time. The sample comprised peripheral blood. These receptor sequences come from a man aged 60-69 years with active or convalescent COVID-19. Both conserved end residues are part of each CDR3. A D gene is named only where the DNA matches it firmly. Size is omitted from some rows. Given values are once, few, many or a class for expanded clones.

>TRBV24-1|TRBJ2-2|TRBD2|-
TGTGCCACCAGTGACTCACTAGCGGGGGGCCCGAACACCGGGGAGCTGTTTTTT
CATSDSLAGGPNTGELFF
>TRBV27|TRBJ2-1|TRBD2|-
TGTGCCAGCAGTTGGTCTTCCGGGACTAGCTACTCCTACAATGAGCAGTTCTTC
CASSWSSGTSYSYNEQFF
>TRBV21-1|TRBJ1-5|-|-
TGTGCCAGCAGCTTATACCCGGGACAGGGGGGTACTCATAGCAATCAGCCCCAGCATTTT
CASSLYPGQGGTHSNQPQHF
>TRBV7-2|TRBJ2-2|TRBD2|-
TGTGCCAGCAGCAGAACTAGCGGGGGGACCAACACCGGGGAGCTGTTTTTT
CASSRTSGGTNTGELFF
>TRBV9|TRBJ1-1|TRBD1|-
TGTGCCAGCAGCGTAGGTCCAGGGGGATCGAACACTGAAGCTTTCTTT
CASSVGPGGSNTEAFF
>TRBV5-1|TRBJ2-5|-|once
TGCGCCAGCATGGAGGGGGGGCCGCGGGAGACCCAGTACTTC
CASMEGGPRETQYF
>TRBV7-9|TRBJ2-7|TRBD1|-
TGTGCCAGCAGCTTAGCCAGGGGGCACGAGCAGTACTTC
CASSLARGHEQYF
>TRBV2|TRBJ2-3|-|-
TGTGCCAGCAATCCGGGATCCCCACCTACTACGCAGTATTTT
CASNPGSPPTTQYF
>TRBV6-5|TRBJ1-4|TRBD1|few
TGTGCCAGCAGTTACTCTGGACAGGGGGGCGAAAAACTGTTTTTT
CASSYSGQGGEKLFF
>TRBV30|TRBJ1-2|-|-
TGTGCCTGGAGTGCGGGGCAGGGGACTGGCTACACCTTC
CAWSAGQGTGYTF
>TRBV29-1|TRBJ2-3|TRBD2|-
TGCAGCGTTGGTGGGAGCGGGGGGCGCACAGATACGCAGTATTTT
CSVGGSGGRTDTQYF
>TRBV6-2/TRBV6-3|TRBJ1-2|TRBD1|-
TGTGCCAGCAGTTACGACCGACAGGGGGTCGGTTATGGCTACACCTTC
CASSYDRQGVGYGYTF
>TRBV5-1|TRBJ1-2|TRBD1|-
TGCGCCAGCAGTCCGACAGGGGAAAGGTATGGCTACACCTTC
CASSPTGERYGYTF
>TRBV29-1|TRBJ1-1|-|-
TGCAGCGTCAAAAGACATGGAACTGAAGCTTTCTTT
CSVKRHGTEAFF
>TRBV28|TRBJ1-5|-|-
TGTGCCAGCAGCCGGGTCCCCGGGGTCTATAGCAATCAGCCCCAGCATTTT
CASSRVPGVYSNQPQHF
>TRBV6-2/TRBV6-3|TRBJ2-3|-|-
TGTGCCAGCAGTTACAAACGGACGGAGGCCTACACAGATACGCAGTATTTT
CASSYKRTEAYTDTQYF
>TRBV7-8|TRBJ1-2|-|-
TGTGCCAGCAGCCCCTTCCAAGGGGGGGATGGCTACACCTTC
CASSPFQGGDGYTF
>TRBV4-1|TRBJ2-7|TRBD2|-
TGCGCCAGCAGCCAAAATAGCGGGGTCTCCTACGAGCAGTACTTC
CASSQNSGVSYEQYF
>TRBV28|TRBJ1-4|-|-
TGTGCCAGCAGCCTTGCCGGGCAGCCTAACAGGCAACTGTTTTTT
CASSLAGQPNRQLFF
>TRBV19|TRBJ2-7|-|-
TGTGCCAGTAGGAAAGGGGACATATTATCCTACGAGCAGTACTTC
CASRKGDILSYEQYF
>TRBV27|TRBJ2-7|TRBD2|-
TGTGCCAGCAGACTAGCGGGAGACGCCTACGAGCAGTACTTC
CASRLAGDAYEQYF
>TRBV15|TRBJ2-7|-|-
TGTGCCACCAGCAGAGATTGGGCCAGATTAACCTACGAGCAGTACTTC
CATSRDWARLTYEQYF
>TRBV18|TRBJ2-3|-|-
TGTGCCAGCTCGTTTCTCCCCGCTACGAGCACAGATACGCAGTATTTT
CASSFLPATSTDTQYF
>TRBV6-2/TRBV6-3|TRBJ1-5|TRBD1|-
TGTGCCAGCAGTCCCTCAGTCGGGACAGGTAATCAGCCCCAGCATTTT
CASSPSVGTGNQPQHF
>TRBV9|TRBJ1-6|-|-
TGTGCCAGCAGCGTAGGGTTTTTGGGCTTACTAGCCCTCTATAATTCACCCCTCCACTTT
CASSVGFLGLLALYNSPLHF
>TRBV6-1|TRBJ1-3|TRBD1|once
TGTGCCAGCAGTGAATTTGGGACAGGGGACGCGGGAAACACCATATATTTT
CASSEFGTGDAGNTIYF
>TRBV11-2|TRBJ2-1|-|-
TGTGCCAGCAGCTTCCCAGGGGGAGGCAGGGAACGATACAATGAGCAGTTCTTC
CASSFPGGGRERYNEQFF
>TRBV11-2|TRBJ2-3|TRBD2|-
TGTGCCAGCAGCGCTCCAGGGACTAGTTGGCGCGGGGGCACAGATACGCAGTATTTT
CASSAPGTSWRGGTDTQYF
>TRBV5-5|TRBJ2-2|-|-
TGTGCCAGCAGCCTGAGTTTTGGGGCCAGGGCCACCGGGGAGCTGTTTTTT
CASSLSFGARATGELFF
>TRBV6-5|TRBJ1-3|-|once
TGTGCCACACGAAGAGGTGCTGGAAACACCATATATTTT
CATRRGAGNTIYF
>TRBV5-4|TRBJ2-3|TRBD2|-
TGTGCCAGCAGCGCGACCCGCGGGGGGGGTCAAAATACGCAGTATTTT
CASSATRGGGQNTQYF
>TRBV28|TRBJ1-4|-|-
TGTGCCAGCAGTTTCAATGGTGCAGGGAGGACTAATGAAAAACTGTTTTTT
CASSFNGAGRTNEKLFF
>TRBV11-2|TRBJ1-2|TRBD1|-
TGTGCCAGCAGCGGAACGACTACAGGGGAACTTTATGGCTACACCTTC
CASSGTTTGELYGYTF
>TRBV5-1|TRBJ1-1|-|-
TGCGCCAGCACCTCTTCGCCTCGGTGGAACACTGAAGCTTTCTTT
CASTSSPRWNTEAFF
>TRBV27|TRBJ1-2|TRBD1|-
TGTGCCAGCAGTTTGACAGGGAACTATGGCTACACCTTC
CASSLTGNYGYTF
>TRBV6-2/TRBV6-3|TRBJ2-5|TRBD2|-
TGTGCCAGCAGTTACGAGGCCCCTAGGACTAGCGGGAGGGGAGAGACCCAGTACTTC
CASSYEAPRTSGRGETQYF
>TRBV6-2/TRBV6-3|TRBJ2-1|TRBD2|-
TGTGCCAGCAGCCACAGGACTAGCGGGAGTTGGGATGAGCAGTTCTTC
CASSHRTSGSWDEQFF
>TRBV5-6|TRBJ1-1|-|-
TGTGCCAGCAGCTTGATAAGGGGTCCCACTGAAGCTTTCTTT
CASSLIRGPTEAFF
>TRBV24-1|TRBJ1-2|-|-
TGTGCCACCAGTGATGGGAGACGGGACTCTAACTATGGCTACACCTTC
CATSDGRRDSNYGYTF
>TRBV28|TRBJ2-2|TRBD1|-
TGTGCCAGCAGTTTACAGGGGGAGAACACCGGGGAGCTGTTTTTT
CASSLQGENTGELFF
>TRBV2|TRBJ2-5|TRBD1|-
TGTGCCACTTCTCTTTCCGGGACAGTCCAAGAGACCCAGTACTTC
CATSLSGTVQETQYF
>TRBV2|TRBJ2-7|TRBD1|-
TGTGCCAGCAGTGATGAGGGACAGGGGTACGAGCAGTACTTC
CASSDEGQGYEQYF
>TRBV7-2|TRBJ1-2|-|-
TGTGCCAGCAGCCCCCGGGACATCTTAACCTATGGCTACACCTTC
CASSPRDILTYGYTF
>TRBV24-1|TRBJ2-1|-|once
TGTGCCACCAGTGATCCGATGGGGGCAGACTACAATGAGCAGTTCTTC
CATSDPMGADYNEQFF
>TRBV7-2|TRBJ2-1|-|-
TGTGCCAGCACCGATAGGGGGGGCGGCTCCTACAATGAGCAGTTCTTC
CASTDRGGGSYNEQFF
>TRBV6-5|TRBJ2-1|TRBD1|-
TGTGCCAGCAAACAGGGGTGGAATGAGCAGTTCTTC
CASKQGWNEQFF